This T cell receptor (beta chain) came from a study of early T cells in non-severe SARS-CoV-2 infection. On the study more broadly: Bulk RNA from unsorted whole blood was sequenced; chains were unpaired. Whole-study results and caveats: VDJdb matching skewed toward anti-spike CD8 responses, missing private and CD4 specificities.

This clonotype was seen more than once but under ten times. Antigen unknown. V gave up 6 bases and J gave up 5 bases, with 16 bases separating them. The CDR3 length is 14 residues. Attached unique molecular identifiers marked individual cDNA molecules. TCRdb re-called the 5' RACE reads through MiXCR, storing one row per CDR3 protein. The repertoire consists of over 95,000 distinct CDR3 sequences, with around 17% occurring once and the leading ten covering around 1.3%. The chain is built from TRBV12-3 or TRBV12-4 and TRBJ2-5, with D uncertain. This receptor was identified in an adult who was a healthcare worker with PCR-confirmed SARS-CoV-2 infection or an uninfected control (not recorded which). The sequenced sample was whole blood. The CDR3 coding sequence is TGTGCCAGCAGCCCCGTCGGCGTGATGGAGACCCAGTACTTC. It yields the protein CASSPVGVMETQYF.